Each of the 17 T cell receptor beta chains below was sequenced from the same sample in a study of graft-versus-host responses after intestinal transplantation. Clones were sequenced by immunoSEQ multiplex PCR, and TCRdb holds only the in-frame ones, with some missing. Among some 95,000 clones listed, roughly nine tenths were seen once. No antigen is known for these receptors. The input for sequencing was unstimulated CD8+ T cells sorted from spleen or lymph node cells, taken before intestinal transplant. These receptors originate from a human donor who received an intestinal transplant.

The rearrangement joins TRBV6-5 to TRBJ2-2; no reliable D call. Germline V gene lookup returns CDR1 MNHEY and CDR2 SVGAGI. This CDR3 region has 15 residues. Trimming took off 0 bases at V and 3 bases at J, with 8 bases between the two ends. CDR3 DNA: TGTGCCAGCAGTTACTCAAGCAGGTACACCGGGGAGCTGTTTTTT. This gives the protein CASSYSSRYTGELFF.

The genes are TRBV6-6 and TRBJ1-2, with TRBD1 matching over 9 bases. The J segment lost 3 bases and the V segment lost 2 bases, leaving 1 base of the junction unmatched. CDR1 is MNHNY, CDR2 SVGAGI, per germline (reference sequence). This CDR3 has 14 amino acids. This chain's CDR3 is CASSYTGGDYGYTF. The CDR3 DNA sequence: TGTGCCAGCAGTTACACAGGGGGCGACTATGGCTACACCTTC.

The chain recombines TRBV13 with TRBJ2-5; possible D gene TRBD2, 6 bases. The germline V gene encodes CDR1 PRHDT and CDR2 FYEKMQ (reference sequence). The CDR3 contains 14 residues. V was trimmed by 4 bases and J by 3 bases, leaving 12 bases between them. As DNA, the CDR3 is TGTGCCAGCAGCTATCCGGGAGAGGAAGAGACCCAGTACTTC. It specifies CASSYPGEEETQYF.

The CDR3 loop is CASSEALELPGGPQYF. CDR3 in DNA: TGTGCCAGCAGTGAAGCGCTTGAGCTCCCAGGGGGTCCGCAGTATTTT. This sequence joins TRBV2 and TRBJ2-3; 7 nucleotides match TRBD1. Germline CDR1 and CDR2: SNHLY and FYNNEI. This CDR3 is built from 16 residues. V lost 0 bases to trimming and J lost 10 bases; unmatched junction nucleotides: 13.

This chain joins TRBV11-2 and TRBJ2-7; maybe TRBD2 (6 bases). Germline CDR1 SGHAT, CDR2 FQNNGV. This CDR3 contains 15 residues. V was pared by 3 bases and J by 0 bases, with 12 bases between. CDR3 residues: CASSLEGSFSYEQYF. DNA of the CDR3: TGTGCCAGCAGCTTGGAGGGTAGCTTCTCCTACGAGCAGTACTTC.

This chain connects TRBV29-1 to TRBJ2-1; tentative D call: TRBD1 (6 bases). The CDR3 totals 15 residues. CDR1 SQVTM and CDR2 ANQGSEA come from the germline V gene. V was trimmed by 4 bases and J by 0 bases, leaving 13 bases between them. The CDR3 DNA follows: TGCAGCGTTGTTGTGGACAGCCACTCCTACAATGAGCAGTTCTTC. It yields the protein CSVVVDSHSYNEQFF.

The gene calls are TRBV6-5 and TRBJ2-7, with a weak D call TRBD1 (5 bases). Trimming took off 2 bases at V and 6 bases at J, with 11 bases between the two ends. The CDR3 is 13 residues long. The germline gives CDR1 MNHEY, CDR2 SVGAGI. Here the CDR3 reads CASSYHKGAEQYF. The CDR3 DNA follows: TGTGCCAGCAGTTACCACAAAGGGGCCGAGCAGTACTTC.

This rearrangement joins TRBV2 to TRBJ2-1; TRBD1 matches at 9 bases. With V trimmed by 7 bases and J by 5 bases, 9 bases remained unmatched. This CDR3 has 15 amino acids. Per the germline V gene, CDR1 is SNHLY and CDR2 is FYNNEI. Here the CDR3 reads CASMIGTGSNNEQFF. The CDR3 DNA reads as TGTGCCAGCATGATTGGGACAGGGTCCAACAATGAGCAGTTCTTC.

The chain carries TRBV15 and TRBJ1-6; D is uncertain. The CDR3 totals 13 residues. V gave up 6 bases and J gave up 8 bases, with 11 bases separating them. Germline V gives CDR1 LNHNV, CDR2 YYDKDF (reference sequence). The CDR3 DNA follows: TGTGCCACCAGGGCCCTGGACTATTCACCCCTCCACTTT. Its protein product is CATRALDYSPLHF.

V is TRBV7-9 and J is TRBJ2-7; tentatively, D is TRBD1 (6 bases). The CDR3 spans 16 residues. Trimming left V 5 bases short and J 2 bases short, with 19 bases between. Germline assignment: CDR1 SEHNR and CDR2 FQNEAQ (reference sequence). The CDR3 spells CASSPLLGGDPYEQYF. The CDR3 DNA sequence: TGTGCCAGCAGCCCCTTATTAGGGGGTGACCCCTACGAGCAGTACTTC.

V gene TRBV7-8 combines with J gene TRBJ1-6; 7 bases align to TRBD1. The CDR3 has 14 amino acids. V lost 5 bases to trimming and J lost 6 bases; unmatched junction nucleotides: 4. Germline lookup yields CDR1 SGHVS and CDR2 FQNEAQ. CDR3 loop: CASSQTGPNSPLHF. In DNA form, the CDR3 reads TGTGCCAGCAGCCAGACAGGGCCTAATTCACCCCTCCACTTT.

The chain is built from TRBV30 and TRBJ1-1; 8 positions agree with TRBD1. This CDR3 spans 12 amino acids. J gave up 8 bases and V 3 bases, and 5 bases lay outside the gene matches. Germline assignment: CDR1 GTSNPN and CDR2 SVGIG (reference sequence). The CDR3 DNA follows: TGTGCCTGGAGCCTAAGGACAGGGGAAGCTTTCTTT. Translation: CAWSLRTGEAFF.

The chain is built from TRBV28 and TRBJ2-7, with D perhaps matching TRBD2 (7 bases). Germline V CDR1 and CDR2: MDHEN, SYDVKM. The V end lost 6 bases, the J end lost 2 bases, and 8 bases lay between the germline ends. The CDR3 contains 12 residues. The CDR3 sequence: CASSGGPYEQYF. As DNA, the CDR3 is TGTGCCAGCAGCGGGGGGCCCTACGAGCAGTACTTC.

The chain recombines TRBV6-1 with TRBJ2-7; tentatively, D is TRBD2 (6 bases). The CDR3 is 15 amino acids. Germline V gene data show CDR1 as MNHNS and CDR2 as SASEGT. Trimming removed 0 bases from V and 0 bases from J, with 9 bases in between. The CDR3 DNA sequence: TGTGCCAGCAGTGAAGCCACTAGCTTCTCCTACGAGCAGTACTTC. Its protein is CASSEATSFSYEQYF.

The chain carries TRBV28 and TRBJ2-5, with 8 bases matching TRBD2. The ends lost 6 bases at V and 2 bases at J; junction bases unmatched: 8. The CDR3 loop spans 15 amino acids. Germline-derived CDR1 and CDR2 are MDHEN and SYDVKM. The CDR3 nucleotides read TGTGCCAGCAGGTCGGGAGGGGGTCGACAAGAGACCCAGTACTTC. Amino acids: CASRSGGGRQETQYF.

The genes are TRBV4-1 and TRBJ2-1; 12 nucleotides line up with TRBD2. Per germline, CDR1 MGHRA and CDR2 YSYEKL. This CDR3 has 18 amino acids. Trimming took 3 bases from V and 8 from J; bases not matched to a gene: 14. This CDR3 is CASSQGRGLAGGSHEQFF. DNA of the CDR3: TGCGCCAGCAGCCAGGGCAGGGGGCTAGCGGGAGGGTCCCATGAGCAGTTCTTC.

The chain carries TRBV11-2 and TRBJ2-5; D is perhaps TRBD1 (6 bases). The J call may be incorrect, as the DNA end agrees better with TRBJ2-7. CDR3 length: 14 amino acids. Germline V CDR1 and CDR2: SGHAT, FQNNGV. As DNA, the CDR3 is TGTGCCAGCAGCTCATACAGGGTCCCCTACGAGCAGTACTTC. This translates into CASSSYRVPYEQYF.